This is a list of T cell receptor beta chains from one sample in a study of metastatic and nonmetastatic thyroid tumors. TCRdb re-analyzed the PCR reads through MiXCR. The sample holds about 92,000 clones, more than 12% seen once. Specimen: blood. The receptors come from a female donor with papillary thyroid cancer or a benign thyroid nodule (not recorded which). Some clones in this sample may be carry-over from other donors' samples. Each CDR3 is given with its conserved first and last residue. Expanded clones are given a class, and other clones once, few, many or no size at all.

abundance | v_gene | len | CDR3aa
many | TRBV7-7 | 15 | CASSPMREYTGELFF
many | TRBV12-3/TRBV12-4 | 15 | CASSWGTGTKNIQYF
many | TRBV30 | 15 | CAWAPGGGGSQPQHF
many | TRBV2 | 15 | CASRYRGSGNSPLHF
many | TRBV19 | 14 | CASSMDRASGELFF
many | TRBV20-1 | 13 | CSATQGPNEKLFF
many | TRBV6-2/TRBV6-3 | 14 | CASSTPRMNEKLFF
NA | TRBV11-1 | 18 | CASSLASGQGATNEKLFF
few | TRBV28 | 15 | CASSPSPGPKNIQYF
NA | TRBV9 | 15 | CASSVEGLSTDTQYF
many | TRBV5-1 | 14 | CASSPLGRRDTQYF
many | TRBV6-6 | 15 | CASSYPGGNNYGYTF
few | TRBV2 | 13 | CASSEAVPYGYTF
many | TRBV7-9 | 16 | CASSRPIQTGNEKLFF
many | TRBV19 | 14 | CASTPWGGSHEQYF
NA | TRBV5-1 | 17 | CASSLLSGGSGANVLTF
NA | TRBV30 | 14 | CAWSDTWSWLEQYF
NA | TRBV5-1 | 17 | CASSSGRRGSTNEKLFF
many | TRBV27 | 15 | CASSLFGVSTDTQYF
many | TRBV28 | 16 | CASRPFRDRDFDEQFF
many | TRBV29-1 | 11 | CSVLTGDIQYF
NA | TRBV7-7 | 16 | CASSRISGGPSYEQYF
many | TRBV7-9 | 14 | CASSDGQGWETQYF
NA | TRBV30 | 15 | CAWMVGTRNTGELFF
few | TRBV12-3/TRBV12-4 | 16 | CASSLGGTALNQPQHF
NA | TRBV7-8 | 16 | CASSLDIQGLSYGYTF
many | TRBV28 | 14 | CASSLIPGAGEQYF
NA | TRBV18 | 14 | CASSPVLPQETQYF
many | TRBV19 | 15 | CASTPRGIGSDIQYF
many | TRBV28 | 16 | CASSFSWGQGFNEQFF
many | TRBV7-3 | 17 | CASSPRGGWTGANVLTF
many | TRBV27 | 16 | CASSLRPGTGFSEQYF
NA | TRBV14 | 19 | CASIPLPGITGSGTGELFF
NA | TRBV5-1 | 15 | CASSLLRGFAYEQYF
many | TRBV4-1 | 17 | CASSHINDFNENTEAFF
many | TRBV19 | 16 | CASGGLRTGDVGELFF
many | TRBV28 | 15 | CASTGRGEAVYGYTF
many | TRBV28 | 16 | CASSPLGGGGTGELFF
NA | TRBV4-2 | 17 | CAISPQGASGTNTEAFF
NA | TRBV6-2/TRBV6-3 | 15 | CASSSGTVDNHPQHF
many | TRBV9 | 11 | CASSVEDEQYF
many | TRBV6-1 | 14 | CASSDRGINQPQHF
NA | TRBV6-1 | 13 | CASREGVVYGYTF
many | TRBV28 | 14 | CASSLWLGNYGYTF
few | TRBV10-1 | 11 | CAGSRGQEQYF
NA | TRBV6-1 | 17 | CATSRLQWGSYNSPLHF
many | TRBV7-2 | 16 | CASSLGLGGSSEKLFF
few | TRBV24-1 | 16 | CATSDPSAGTTDTQYF
many | TRBV18 | 16 | CASSLRTVGSGNTIYF
many | TRBV20-1 | 12 | CSASEGNQPQHF
many | TRBV5-1 | 12 | CASSGENYGYTF
many | TRBV7-3 | 14 | CASSPIGGATEAFF
many | TRBV9 | 14 | CASSPRPGNGGYTF
few | TRBV27 | 14 | CASGFWPNTGELFF
many | TRBV2 | 13 | CASSFDRGGGYTF